This T cell receptor beta chain was sequenced for a study of blood T cell repertoires in COVID-19. Overall study: Donors in the United States, Italy and Spain gave samples during acute or convalescent COVID-19.

In germline, CDR1 is SGHTA, CDR2 FQGNSA. Trimming removed 5 bases from V and 3 bases from J; junction bases left unmatched: 7. CDR3 length: 15 residues. In the original workflow: Researchers report that nucleated cell counts were estimated from reference gene primer amplification. Repertoires were generated with immunoSEQ multiplex PCR, while TCRdb's copy carries only in-frame clones and drops some. The DNA was the basis for D and trimming; V, J and clone size are from that table. The sample shows 60,000 to 75,000 clones, 82% of them seen only once. This clone appeared once. This TCR derives from a human donor in a cohort sampled during active COVID-19. Sequencing was carried out using peripheral blood. The V call is TRBV7-2, the J call TRBJ2-1, with 7 bases identical to TRBD1. CDR3 sequence: CASSIPGQFYNEQFF. The CDR3 DNA is TGTGCCAGCAGCATTCCGGGACAGTTCTACAATGAGCAGTTCTTC.